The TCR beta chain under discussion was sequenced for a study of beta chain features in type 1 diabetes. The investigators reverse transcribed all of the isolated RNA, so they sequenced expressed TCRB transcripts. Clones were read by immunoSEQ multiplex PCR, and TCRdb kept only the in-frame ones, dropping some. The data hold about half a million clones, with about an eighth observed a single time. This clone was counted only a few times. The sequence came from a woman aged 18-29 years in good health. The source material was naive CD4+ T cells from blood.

The CDR3 DNA reads TGTGCCAGCAGCTTAGCCTCCAGGGGCTACGAGCAGTACGTC. Amino acids: CASSLASRGYEQYV. The rearrangement links TRBV7-2 to TRBJ2-7; D perhaps matches TRBD1 (6 bases). The CDR3 runs 14 residues. Trimming cost V 0 bases and J 3 bases, with 9 bases left between them. Germline V lookup: CDR1 SGHTA, CDR2 FQGNSA.